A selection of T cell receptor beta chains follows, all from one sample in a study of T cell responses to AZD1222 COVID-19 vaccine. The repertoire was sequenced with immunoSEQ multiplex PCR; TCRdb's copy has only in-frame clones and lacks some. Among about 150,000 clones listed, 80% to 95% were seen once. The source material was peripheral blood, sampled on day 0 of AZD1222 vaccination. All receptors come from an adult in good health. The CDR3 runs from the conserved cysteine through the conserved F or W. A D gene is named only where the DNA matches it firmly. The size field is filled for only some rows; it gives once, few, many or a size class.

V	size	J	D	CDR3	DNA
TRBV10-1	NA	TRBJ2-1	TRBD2	CASSDPGLAANEQFF	TGCGCCAGCAGTGATCCGGGACTAGCGGCCAATGAGCAGTTCTTC
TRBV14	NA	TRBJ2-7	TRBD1	CASSHGGDRGTYEQYF	TGTGCCAGCAGCCATGGGGGGGACAGGGGCACCTACGAGCAGTACTTC
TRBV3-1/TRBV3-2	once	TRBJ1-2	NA	CASSFAGPKPGDYGYTF	TGTGCCAGCAGCTTTGCGGGTCCTAAGCCTGGCGACTATGGCTACACCTTC
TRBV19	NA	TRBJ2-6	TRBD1	CASSIDTGAWGANVLTF	TGTGCCAGTAGTATAGACACAGGGGCTTGGGGGGCCAACGTCCTGACTTTC
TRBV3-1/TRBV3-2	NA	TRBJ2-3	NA	CASSQDPRAADTQYF	TGTGCCAGCAGCCAAGATCCCAGGGCTGCAGATACGCAGTATTTT
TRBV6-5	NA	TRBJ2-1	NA	CASSYQEGSYNEQFF	TGTGCCAGCAGTTACCAGGAGGGATCCTACAATGAGCAGTTCTTC
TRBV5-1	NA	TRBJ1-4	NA	CASSLGPTDEKLFF	TGCGCCAGCAGCTTGGGACCGACAGACGAAAAACTGTTTTTT
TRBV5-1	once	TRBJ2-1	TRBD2	CASSLDGTTYNEQFF	TGCGCCAGCAGCTTGGACGGGACTACCTACAATGAGCAGTTCTTC
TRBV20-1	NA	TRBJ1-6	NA	CSASTGAGNSPLHF	TGCAGTGCTAGTACTGGGGCAGGGAATTCACCCCTCCACTTT
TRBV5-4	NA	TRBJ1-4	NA	CASRSQGTDGKLFF	TGTGCCAGCAGATCTCAGGGAACAGATGGGAAACTGTTTTTT
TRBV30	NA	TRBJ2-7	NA	CAWSSGGSYEQYF	TGTGCCTGGAGTTCCGGTGGGTCCTACGAGCAGTACTTC
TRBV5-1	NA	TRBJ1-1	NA	CASSLGAVNTEAFF	TGCGCCAGCAGCTTGGGGGCAGTGAACACTGAAGCTTTCTTT
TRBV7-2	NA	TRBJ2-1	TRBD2	CASSLSSGRFNEQFF	TGTGCCAGCAGCTTAAGTAGCGGGAGGTTCAATGAGCAGTTCTTC
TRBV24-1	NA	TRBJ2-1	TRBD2	CATSGPSGTNEQFF	TGTGCCACCAGTGGTCCTAGCGGGACCAATGAGCAGTTCTTC
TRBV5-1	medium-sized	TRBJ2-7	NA	CASSLEGRYEQYF	TGCGCCAGCAGCTTGGAAGGGCGTTACGAGCAGTACTTC
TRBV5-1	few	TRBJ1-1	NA	CASSLLRGKVNTEAFF	TGCGCCAGCAGCTTGCTCAGGGGAAAGGTGAACACTGAAGCTTTCTTT
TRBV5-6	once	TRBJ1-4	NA	CASSLATRREDEKLFF	TGTGCCAGCAGCTTGGCAACTCGGCGGGAGGATGAAAAACTGTTTTTT
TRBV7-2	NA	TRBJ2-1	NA	CASSLRGEQFF	TGTGCCAGCAGCCTCCGGGGGGAGCAGTTCTTC
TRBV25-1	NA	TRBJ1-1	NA	CASSEYGGAGKAEAFF	TGTGCCAGCAGTGAATATGGAGGGGCGGGTAAGGCTGAAGCTTTCTTT
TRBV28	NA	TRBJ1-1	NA	CASSLYRGTEAFF	TGTGCCAGCAGTTTATACCGGGGCACTGAAGCTTTCTTT
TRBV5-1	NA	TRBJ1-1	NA	CASSTKLGVGTEAFF	TGCGCCAGCAGCACAAAATTGGGGGTGGGCACTGAAGCTTTCTTT
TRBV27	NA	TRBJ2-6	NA	CASRGQGANVLTF	TGTGCCAGCAGGGGGCAAGGGGCCAACGTCCTGACTTTC
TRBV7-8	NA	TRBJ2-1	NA	CASSLAPWADTNEQFF	TGTGCCAGCAGCTTAGCCCCCTGGGCGGATACTAATGAGCAGTTCTTC
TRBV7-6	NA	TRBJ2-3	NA	CASSPLTGRTTDTQYF	TGTGCCAGCAGTCCTCTTACCGGACGGACCACAGATACGCAGTATTTT
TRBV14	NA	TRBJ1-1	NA	CASSQDWGMNTEAFF	TGTGCCAGCAGCCAAGATTGGGGGATGAACACTGAAGCTTTCTTT
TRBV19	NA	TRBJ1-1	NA	CASSVTGGPMNTEAFF	TGTGCCAGTAGTGTGACTGGGGGGCCCATGAACACTGAAGCTTTCTTT